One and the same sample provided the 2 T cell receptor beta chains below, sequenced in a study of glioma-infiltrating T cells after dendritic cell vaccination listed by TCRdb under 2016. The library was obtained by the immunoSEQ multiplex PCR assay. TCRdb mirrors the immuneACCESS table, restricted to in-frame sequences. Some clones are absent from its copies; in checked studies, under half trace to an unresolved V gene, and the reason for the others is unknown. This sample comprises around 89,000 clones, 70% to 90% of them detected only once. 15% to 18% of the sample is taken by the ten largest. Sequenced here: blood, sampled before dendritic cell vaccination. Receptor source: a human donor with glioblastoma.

DNA of the CDR3: TGTGCCAGCAGTGGTCCGGGACAGGGGGCTTTGGAGCAGTACTTC. Protein: CASSGPGQGALEQYF. The J gene is TRBJ2-7, the V gene TRBV25-1; the match to TRBD1 covers 12 bases. V lost 4 bases, J lost 7 bases, and 8 bases stayed unmatched. CDR1 MGHDK and CDR2 SYGVNS come from the germline V gene. This CDR3 is 15 amino acids long.

CDR3 protein: CAISDKLTSPLHF. The CDR3 coding sequence is TGTGCCATCAGCGACAAGTTAACCTCACCCCTCCACTTT. The chain couples TRBV10-3 to TRBJ1-6; D unresolved. V was shortened by 6 bases and J by 10 bases, with 13 bases between the two germline ends. Germline assignment: CDR1 ENHRY and CDR2 SYGVKD. This CDR3 spans 13 amino acids.